This T cell receptor (beta chain) is drawn from a study of Ad26.COV2.S vaccination and SARS-CoV-2 variants. As to treatment: approximately 18 received Ad26.COV2.S at low or high dose, single or two shots; about five received placebo; per-sample allocation not given. Repertoires come from day 63 after the first vaccine or placebo injection. Only in-frame clones appear in the TCRdb table, and some are missing; sequencing was by immunoSEQ multiplex PCR. Of about 280,000 clones listed, more than 70% were seen once; the top ten hold about 3.6%. The sample holds one count of this clone. The ends lost 0 bases at V and 3 bases at J; junction bases unmatched: 7. The CDR3 length is 17 residues. Germline V gene lookup returns CDR1 ENHRY and CDR2 SYGVKD.

The source of this sequence is a person between 18 and 59 years old who received the Ad26.COV2.S COVID-19 vaccine or a placebo. This chain joins TRBV10-3 and TRBJ1-4, with TRBD1 matching over 7 bases. This sample comprised peripheral blood, obtained in a trial of Ad26.COV2.S vaccine versus placebo. The CDR3 DNA reads TGTGCCATCAGTGAGTCACAGGGGATAGCGGCTAATGAAAAACTGTTTTTT. Its protein product is CAISESQGIAANEKLFF.